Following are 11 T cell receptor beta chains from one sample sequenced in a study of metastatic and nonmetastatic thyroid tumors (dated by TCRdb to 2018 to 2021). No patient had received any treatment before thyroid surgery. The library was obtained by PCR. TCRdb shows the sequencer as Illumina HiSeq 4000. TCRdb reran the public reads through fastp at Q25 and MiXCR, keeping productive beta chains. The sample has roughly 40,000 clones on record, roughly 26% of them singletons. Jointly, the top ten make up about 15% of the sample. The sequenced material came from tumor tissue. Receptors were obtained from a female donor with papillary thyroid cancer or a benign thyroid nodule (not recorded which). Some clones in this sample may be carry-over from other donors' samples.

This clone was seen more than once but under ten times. This CDR3 reads CAIKMVAGTYEQYF. The DNA of the CDR3 is TGTGCGATCAAAATGGTAGCGGGCACCTACGAGCAGTACTTC. V usage is TRBV6-1 and J usage is TRBJ2-7, with 7 bases matching TRBD2. The CDR3 has 14 amino acids. Germline V gene lookup returns CDR1 MNHNS and CDR2 SASEGT.

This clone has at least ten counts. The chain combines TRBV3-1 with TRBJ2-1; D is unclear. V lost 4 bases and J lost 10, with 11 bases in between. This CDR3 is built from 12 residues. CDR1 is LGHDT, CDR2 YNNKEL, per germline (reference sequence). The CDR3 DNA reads TGTGCCAGCAGCCCAGTAGCCGGCGAGCAGTTCTTC. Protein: CASSPVAGEQFF.

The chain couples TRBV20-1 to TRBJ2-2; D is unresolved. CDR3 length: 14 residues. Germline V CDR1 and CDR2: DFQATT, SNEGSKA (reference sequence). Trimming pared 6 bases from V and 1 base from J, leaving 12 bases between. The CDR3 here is CSASKSWNTGELFF. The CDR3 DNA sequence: TGCAGTGCCAGTAAAAGCTGGAACACCGGGGAGCTGTTTTTT.

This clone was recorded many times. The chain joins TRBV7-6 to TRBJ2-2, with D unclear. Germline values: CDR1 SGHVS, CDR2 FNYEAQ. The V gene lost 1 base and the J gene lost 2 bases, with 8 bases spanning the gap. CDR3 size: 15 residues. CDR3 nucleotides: TGTGCCAGCAGCTTAGGACACCAAAACACCGGGGAGCTGTTTTTT. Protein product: CASSLGHQNTGELFF.

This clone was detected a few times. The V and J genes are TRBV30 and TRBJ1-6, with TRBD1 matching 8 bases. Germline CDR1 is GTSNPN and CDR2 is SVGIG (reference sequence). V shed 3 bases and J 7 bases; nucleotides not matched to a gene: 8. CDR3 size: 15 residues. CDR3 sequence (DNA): TGTGCCTGGAGGGGACAGGCAGGGCTAAATTCACCCCTCCACTTT. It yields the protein CAWRGQAGLNSPLHF.

The CDR3 DNA reads as TGTGCCAGCAGCTACCTAGCGGGAGGGCCGGACGAGCAGTACTTC. It yields the protein CASSYLAGGPDEQYF. V is TRBV7-2 and J is TRBJ2-7; TRBD2 agrees at 12 bases. The CDR3 covers 15 residues. Germline V gene lookup returns CDR1 SGHTA and CDR2 FQGNSA. Trimming took 4 bases from V and 5 from J; bases not matched to a gene: 6.

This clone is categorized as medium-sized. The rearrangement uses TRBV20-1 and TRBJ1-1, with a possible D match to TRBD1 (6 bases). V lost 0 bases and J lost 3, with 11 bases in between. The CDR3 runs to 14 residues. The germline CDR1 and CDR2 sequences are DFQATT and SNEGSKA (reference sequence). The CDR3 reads CSARDGAGDTEAFF. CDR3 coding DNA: TGCAGTGCTAGAGATGGGGCAGGGGACACTGAAGCTTTCTTT.

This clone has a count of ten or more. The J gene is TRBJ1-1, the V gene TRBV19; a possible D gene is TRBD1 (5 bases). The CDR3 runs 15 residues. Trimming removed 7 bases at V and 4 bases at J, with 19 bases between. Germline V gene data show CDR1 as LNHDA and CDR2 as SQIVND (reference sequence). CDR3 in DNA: TGTGCCAGTACCCTTATCCTTATTGGGACCACTGAAGCTTTCTTT. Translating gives CASTLILIGTTEAFF.

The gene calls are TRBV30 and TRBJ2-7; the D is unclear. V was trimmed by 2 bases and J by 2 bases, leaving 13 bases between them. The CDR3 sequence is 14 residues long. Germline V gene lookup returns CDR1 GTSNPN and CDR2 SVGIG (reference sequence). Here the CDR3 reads CAWSLSFAAYEQYF. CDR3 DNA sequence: TGTGCCTGGAGTCTATCATTTGCTGCCTACGAGCAGTACTTC.

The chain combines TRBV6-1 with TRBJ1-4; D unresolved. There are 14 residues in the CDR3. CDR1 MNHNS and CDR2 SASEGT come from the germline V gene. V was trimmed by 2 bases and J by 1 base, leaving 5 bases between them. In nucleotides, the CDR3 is TGTGCCAGCAGTGAATTTATAACTAATGAAAAACTGTTTTTT. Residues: CASSEFITNEKLFF.

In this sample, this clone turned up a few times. CDR3 in amino acids: CASRGRDYEQYF. CDR3 bases: TGTGCCAGCAGAGGACGGGACTACGAGCAGTACTTC. The chain recombines TRBV2 with TRBJ2-7; D is possibly TRBD2 (5 bases). The CDR3 is 12 residues long. Trimming stripped 6 bases from V and 3 bases from J, with 9 bases between. Germline V CDR1 and CDR2: SNHLY, FYNNEI.